In this sample, the clone carrying this T cell receptor beta chain turned up many times. The data stem from a study of neurological immune-mediated disorders. The making of cDNA relied on 5'RACE with 10-nucleotide random UMIs. MiXCR, applied by TCRdb to the 5' RACE reads, yields one record per CDR3 protein. The table lists about 74,000 distinct CDR3 sequences, 5.2% of them singletons. The germline V and J ends were trimmed by 5 bases and 5 bases, with 18 bases remaining between them. The V gene's germline CDR1 is SGHTA and CDR2 FQGTGA. This CDR3 is 15 amino acids long. This chain links TRBV7-3 with TRBJ1-1, with D possibly matching TRBD1 (5 bases). The sequenced material came from PBMCs. This receptor was taken from a man between 18 and 35 years old with multiple sclerosis. In DNA, the CDR3 is TGTGCCAGCAGCCCTCGGGGGGTTGGCGAAACTGAAGCTTTCTTT. Residues: CASSPRGVGETEAFF.